The subject of this entry is one TCR beta chain. Its antigen remains undetermined. Per-base quality was not reported, and no clone a single base away is much larger than it. Reading from cysteine to phenylalanine, the CDR3 counts 14 amino acids. The read is trimmed to its CDR3 DNA, 42 bases read in frame from base 1. Based on the germline V gene, the CDR1 and CDR2 sequences are SGHRS and YFSETQ. The germline V end is reduced by 4 bases and the J end by 3 bases; junction bases left unmatched: 6. The data are from a study of blood T cell repertoires in COVID-19 (dated by TCRdb to 2018 to 2021). For context, the study as a whole: Collaborator samples came from the United States, Italy and Spain and covered acute and convalescent phases of COVID-19. The prospective study material was composed of cDNA or gDNA derived from T cells, B-cell-depleted T cells, or PBMCs. The dataset comprised deeply sampled blood TCRbeta repertoires from subjects exposed to, actively infected with, or recovered from COVID-19. The repertoires were released in a freely available public database meant as a resource for research on the immune response to SARS-CoV-2. The samples were drawn from two sources: the first 160 participants of the ongoing ImmuneRACE study, and 1,000 to 1,500 subjects contributed by 6 global collaborators. Sample metadata almost always included a de-identified subject ID, COVID-19 status, age in years and sex. HLA class I and class II types, where available, came from metadata supplied by the sample provider rather than from assay-based typing.

The immunoSEQ Assay, a bias-controlled multiplex PCR, was used to amplify TCRbeta CDR3 regions from genomic DNA. As for the original processing: Within the assay, amplification of reference gene primers was used to estimate how many nucleated cells each sample contained. To quantify the absolute abundance of each unique TCRbeta CDR3 rearrangement, sequence reads were collapsed and filtered. Productive Simpson clonality was computed per sample as the square root of Simpson's diversity index over productive rearrangements. Imported from immuneACCESS, the table was reduced by TCRdb to in-frame sequences with V and J called. These copies leave out some clones; in studies compared against another copy, an unresolved V gene accounts for under half, and the cause of the remainder is not known. For V, J and clone size, that table is used; D and trimming come from the DNA. The sample table lists over 300,000 clones, around four fifths of them with a count of one. Approximately 1.2% of the sample comes from the top ten.

Collaborating institutions collected whole blood in K2EDTA tubes following their own protocols. For TCRbeta analysis, collaborators shipped samples as frozen whole blood, isolated PBMCs, or DNA extracted from either of those sample types. Overall results and qualifications from the work: The amount of clinical and demographic metadata varied by source and participant and was provided uncurated.

The sequenced sample consisted of peripheral blood. This receptor was taken from a woman aged 45-65 years with acute or convalescent COVID-19. The chain was built from TRBV5-1 and TRBJ2-5, with 7 central nucleotides matching TRBD2. The CDR3 reads as follows: CASSPGAGEETQYF. The DNA reads TGCGCCAGCAGCCCCGGGGCGGGAGAAGAGACCCAGTACTTC.